This entry lists 11 T cell receptor beta chains sequenced from one sample in a study of Ad26.COV2.S vaccination and SARS-CoV-2 variants. Treatment indicated: roughly 19 received Ad26.COV2.S at low or high dose, single or two shots; 5 received placebo; per-sample allocation not given. Sampling happened 63 days after the first vaccine or placebo injection. Data came from immunoSEQ multiplex PCR; TCRdb stores just in-frame clones and leaves some out. The sample has around 300,000 clones, roughly 90% seen once. This specimen consisted of peripheral blood, obtained in a trial of Ad26.COV2.S vaccine versus placebo. All receptors derive from a person aged 18-60 years who received the Ad26.COV2.S COVID-19 vaccine or a placebo.

In this sample, this clone turned up once. J is TRBJ1-6 and V is TRBV7-9; 7 bases line up with TRBD1. The CDR3 is 12 amino acids. Germline values: CDR1 SEHNR, CDR2 FQNEAQ (reference sequence). With V trimmed by 8 bases and J by 9 bases, 4 bases remained unmatched. CDR3 sequence reads: CASGGGSSPLHF. In DNA, the CDR3 is TGTGCCAGCGGAGGGGGCTCTTCACCCCTCCACTTT.

The chain recombines TRBV19 with TRBJ1-1, with no clear D. This CDR3 is 15 amino acids long. With 6 bases removed from V and 1 base from J, the gap between germline ends came to 15 bases. CDR1 and CDR2 from the germline V gene are LNHDA and SQIVND (reference sequence). CDR3 residues: CASRLDGVGNTEAFF. The CDR3 nucleotides read TGTGCCAGTAGGCTCGACGGAGTAGGGAACACTGAAGCTTTCTTT. The whole variable domain, filled in from reference TRBV19 and TRBJ1-1, reads DGGITQSPKYLFRKEGQNVTLSCEQNLNHDAMYWYRQDPGQGLRLIYYSQIVNDFQKGDIAEGYSVSREKKESFPLTVTSAQKNPTAFYLCASRLDGVGNTEAFFGQGTRLTVV.

This chain joins TRBV5-1 and TRBJ2-1, with D perhaps matching TRBD1 or TRBD2 (5 bases each). The CDR3 has 13 amino acids. The germline CDR1 and CDR2 sequences are SGHRS and YFSETQ. Deletions cut 2 bases from V and 7 bases from J, with 10 bases between. The CDR3 DNA sequence: TGCGCCAGCAGCTTCGGGGCAAAGAATGAGCAGTTCTTC. Translation: CASSFGAKNEQFF.

The sample holds one count of this clone. V usage is TRBV19 and J usage is TRBJ2-6, with a possible D match to TRBD2 (5 bases). The V gene's germline CDR1 is LNHDA and CDR2 SQIVND (reference sequence). V gave up 10 bases and J gave up 2 bases, with 15 bases separating them. The CDR3 is 15 amino acids. The CDR3 loop reads CATSPPGAGANVLTF. For the CDR3, the DNA is TGTGCCACCTCCCCCCCCGGGGCTGGGGCCAACGTCCTGACTTTC.

The genes are TRBV7-9 and TRBJ2-3; D remains ambiguous. Germline V lookup: CDR1 SEHNR, CDR2 FQNEAQ (reference sequence). This CDR3 comprises 12 residues. Between the trimmed V and J ends, which lost 5 bases and 6 bases, there was a span of 9 bases. The CDR3 spells CASSPGRDTQYF. The CDR3 DNA sequence: TGTGCCAGCAGCCCCGGAAGGGATACGCAGTATTTT.

The gene calls are TRBV7-9 and TRBJ1-1, with D possibly matching TRBD1 (5 bases). The CDR3 loop spans 14 amino acids. The germline V and J ends were trimmed by 5 bases and 4 bases, with 14 bases remaining between them. The germline V gene encodes CDR1 SEHNR and CDR2 FQNEAQ (reference sequence). DNA for the CDR3: TGTGCCAGCAGCAAACAGGTCCAGGCCACTGAAGCTTTCTTT. Translating gives CASSKQVQATEAFF.

This chain uses TRBV29-1 with TRBJ2-1, with D perhaps being TRBD1 or TRBD2 (5 bases each). Germline CDR1 reads SQVTM; CDR2 reads ANQGSEA. CDR3 length: 11 amino acids. V gave up 5 bases and J gave up 12 bases, with 14 bases separating them. The CDR3 loop is CSVILSGGQFF. For the CDR3, the DNA is TGCAGCGTTATACTGAGTGGGGGGCAGTTCTTC.

The chain has TRBV28 and TRBJ1-3; D gene uncertain. The germline V gene has CDR1 MDHEN and CDR2 SYDVKM. Trimming removed 6 bases from V and 4 bases from J, with 19 bases in between. This CDR3 spans 16 amino acids. CDR3 region: CASSQDTTSFGNTIYF. The CDR3 DNA is TGTGCCAGCAGCCAGGATACCACCTCCTTCGGAAACACCATATATTTT.

The chain combines TRBV5-6 with TRBJ2-7; possibly TRBD1 for D (5 bases). The germline V gene has CDR1 SGHDT and CDR2 YYEEEE. Between the trimmed V and J ends, which lost 2 bases and 4 bases, there was a span of 13 bases. CDR3 length equals 14 residues. The DNA of the CDR3 is TGTGCCAGCAGCTTAATCGGCGGACAATACGAGCAGTACTTC. This gives the protein CASSLIGGQYEQYF.

The genes are TRBV27 and TRBJ2-1; 8 nucleotides line up with TRBD2. The V gene end was trimmed by 6 bases and the J gene end by 4 bases; junction bases not matched to a gene: 8. Germline V gives CDR1 MNHEY, CDR2 SMNVEV (reference sequence). The CDR3 is 15 residues long. In DNA, the CDR3 is TGTGCCAGCAGCTTAGAGGGACTAGTTTACAATGAGCAGTTCTTC. Its protein product is CASSLEGLVYNEQFF.

This clone appeared a few times. Other DNA sequences within the sample encode an identical CDR3. The chain joins TRBV3-1 (or the pseudogene TRBV3-2) to TRBJ1-2, with D possibly TRBD1 on 5 matching bases. CDR3 length equals 12 residues. Looked up from germline, CDR1 is LGHDT and CDR2 is YNNKEL (reference sequence). V dropped 0 bases and J dropped 7 bases, with 6 bases sitting between them. CDR3 region: CASSQEGGGYTF. The DNA of the CDR3 is TGTGCCAGCAGCCAAGAGGGGGGTGGCTACACCTTC.